This entry is about one T cell receptor (beta chain). One junction end disagrees with the germline gene, perhaps due to a read error. Germline CDR1 and CDR2: SGHAT and FQNNGV. The CDR3 runs 16 residues. Blood RNA was derived from unsorted whole blood, and germline DNA was extracted too. Researchers generated TCR beta cDNA from approximately 500 ng of total RNA, relying on a constant-region primer. Researchers made the TCR beta libraries by running three nested multiplex PCR rounds with slightly modified ARM-PCR. Each of the first two PCR rounds ran approximately 11 cycles with TRBV1-TRBV30 forward and C-beta reverse primers. Using its own MiXCR run on the multiplex PCR reads, TCRdb lists one record per CDR3 protein. Here the sample spans 330,000 or so distinct CDR3 sequences, 65% being singletons. This specimen comes from a study of tumor-infiltrating lymphocytes in primary liver carcinoma.

Sequenced: peripheral blood. The V call is TRBV11-2, the J call TRBJ2-5, with a tentative D call TRBD2 (6 bases). This receptor was identified in a man between 35 and 55 years old with primary liver carcinoma and hepatitis B virus infection. The CDR3 DNA reads as TGTGCCAGCAGCTTAGGTGGGGGGATCGGACAAGAGACCCAGAACTTC. Translated: CASSLGGGIGQETQNF.